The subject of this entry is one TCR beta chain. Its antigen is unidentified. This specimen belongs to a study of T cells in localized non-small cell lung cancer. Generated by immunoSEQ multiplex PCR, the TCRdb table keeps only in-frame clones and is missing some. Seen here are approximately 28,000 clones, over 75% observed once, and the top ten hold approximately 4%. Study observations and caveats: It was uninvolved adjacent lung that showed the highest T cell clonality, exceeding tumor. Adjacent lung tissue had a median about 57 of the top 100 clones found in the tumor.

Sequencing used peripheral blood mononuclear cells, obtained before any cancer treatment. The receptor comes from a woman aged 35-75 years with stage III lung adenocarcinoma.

In DNA form, the CDR3 reads TGTGCCAGCTCACTGGATAATAGCGGAGAGACCCAGTACTTC. It specifies CASSLDNSGETQYF. The chain carries TRBV18 and TRBJ2-5; D possibly corresponds to TRBD2 (6 bases). The CDR3 covers 14 residues. Germline V gives CDR1 KGHSH, CDR2 LQKENI. V was clipped by 4 bases and J by 4 bases, with 13 bases between them.